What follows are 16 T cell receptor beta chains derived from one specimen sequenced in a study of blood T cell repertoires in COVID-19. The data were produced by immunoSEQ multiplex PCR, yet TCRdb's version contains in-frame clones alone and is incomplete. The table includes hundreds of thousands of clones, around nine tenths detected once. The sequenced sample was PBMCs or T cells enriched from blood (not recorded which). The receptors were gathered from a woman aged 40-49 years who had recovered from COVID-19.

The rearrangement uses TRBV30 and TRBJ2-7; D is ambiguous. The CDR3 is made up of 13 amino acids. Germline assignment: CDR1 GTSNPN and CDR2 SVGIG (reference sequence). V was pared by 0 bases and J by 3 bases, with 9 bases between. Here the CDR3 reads CAWSVVQFYEQYF. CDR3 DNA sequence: TGTGCCTGGAGTGTAGTCCAGTTCTACGAGCAGTACTTC.

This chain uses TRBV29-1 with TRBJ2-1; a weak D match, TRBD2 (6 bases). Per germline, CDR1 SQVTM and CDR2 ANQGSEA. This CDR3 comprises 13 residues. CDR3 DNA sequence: TGCATGCTCTCGGCGGGATCATCCAATGAGCAGTTCTTC. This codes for CMLSAGSSNEQFF.

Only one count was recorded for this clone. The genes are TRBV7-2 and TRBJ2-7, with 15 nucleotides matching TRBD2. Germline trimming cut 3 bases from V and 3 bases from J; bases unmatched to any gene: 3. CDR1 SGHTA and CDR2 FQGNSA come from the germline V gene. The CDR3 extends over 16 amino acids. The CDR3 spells CASSLGLAGGYYEQYF. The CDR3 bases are TGTGCCAGCAGCTTGGGACTAGCGGGAGGTTACTACGAGCAGTACTTC.

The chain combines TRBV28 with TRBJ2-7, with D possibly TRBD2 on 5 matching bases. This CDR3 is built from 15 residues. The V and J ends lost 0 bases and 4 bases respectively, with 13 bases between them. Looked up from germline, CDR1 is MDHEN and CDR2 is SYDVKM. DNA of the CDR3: TGTGCCAGCAGTTTATGGACGGACGGGATTTACGAGCAGTACTTC. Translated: CASSLWTDGIYEQYF.

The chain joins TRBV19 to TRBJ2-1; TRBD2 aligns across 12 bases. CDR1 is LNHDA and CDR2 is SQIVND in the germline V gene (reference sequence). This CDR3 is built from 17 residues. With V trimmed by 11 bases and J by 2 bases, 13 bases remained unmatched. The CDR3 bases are TGTGCCCCCAGAGGACTAGCGGGAACTGAAACCTACAATGAGCAGTTCTTC. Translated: CAPRGLAGTETYNEQFF.

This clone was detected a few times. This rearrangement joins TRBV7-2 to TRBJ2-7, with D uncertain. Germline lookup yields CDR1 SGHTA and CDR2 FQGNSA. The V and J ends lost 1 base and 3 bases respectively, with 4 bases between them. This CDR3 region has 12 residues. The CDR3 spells CASSLDYYEQYF. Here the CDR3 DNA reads TGTGCCAGCAGCTTAGATTACTACGAGCAGTACTTC.

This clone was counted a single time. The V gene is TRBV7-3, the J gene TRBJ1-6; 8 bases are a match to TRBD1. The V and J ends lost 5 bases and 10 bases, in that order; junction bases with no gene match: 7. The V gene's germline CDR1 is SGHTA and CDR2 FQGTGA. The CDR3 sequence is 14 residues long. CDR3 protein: CASSTGTGGSPLHF. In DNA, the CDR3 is TGTGCCAGCAGCACCGGGACAGGAGGCTCACCCCTCCACTTT.

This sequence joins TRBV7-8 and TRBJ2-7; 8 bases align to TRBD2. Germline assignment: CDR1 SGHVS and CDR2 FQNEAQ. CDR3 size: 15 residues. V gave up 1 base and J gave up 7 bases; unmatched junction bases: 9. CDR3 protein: CASSLVSAGVGEQYF. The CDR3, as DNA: TGTGCCAGCAGCTTAGTCTCAGCGGGAGTAGGGGAGCAGTACTTC.

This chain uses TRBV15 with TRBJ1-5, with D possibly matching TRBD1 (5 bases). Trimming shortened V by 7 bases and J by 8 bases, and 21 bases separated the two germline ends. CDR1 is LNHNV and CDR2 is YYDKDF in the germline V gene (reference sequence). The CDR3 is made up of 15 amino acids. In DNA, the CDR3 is TGTGCCACCACCTCCCTCTGGGGGGATAGCAAGCCCCAGCATTTT. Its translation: CATTSLWGDSKPQHF.

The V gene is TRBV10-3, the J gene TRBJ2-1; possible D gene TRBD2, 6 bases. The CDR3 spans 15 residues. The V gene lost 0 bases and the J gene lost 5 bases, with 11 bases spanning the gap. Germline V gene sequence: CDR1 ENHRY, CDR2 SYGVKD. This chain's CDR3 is CAISESAGTHNEQFF. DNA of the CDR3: TGTGCCATCAGTGAGTCCGCGGGAACCCACAATGAGCAGTTCTTC.

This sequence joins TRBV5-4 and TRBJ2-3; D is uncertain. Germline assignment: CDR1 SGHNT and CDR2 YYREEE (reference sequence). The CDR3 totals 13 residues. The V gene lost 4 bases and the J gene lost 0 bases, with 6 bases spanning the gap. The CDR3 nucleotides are TGTGCCAGCAGCGCGATTAGCACAGATACGCAGTATTTT. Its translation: CASSAISTDTQYF.

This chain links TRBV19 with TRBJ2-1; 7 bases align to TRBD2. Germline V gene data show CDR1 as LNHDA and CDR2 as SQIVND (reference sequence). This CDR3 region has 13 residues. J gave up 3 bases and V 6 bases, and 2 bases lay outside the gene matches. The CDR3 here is CASRSGGYNEQFF. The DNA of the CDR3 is TGTGCCAGTAGATCGGGGGGCTACAATGAGCAGTTCTTC. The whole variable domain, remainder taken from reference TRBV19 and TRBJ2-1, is DGGITQSPKYLFRKEGQNVTLSCEQNLNHDAMYWYRQDPGQGLRLIYYSQIVNDFQKGDIAEGYSVSREKKESFPLTVTSAQKNPTAFYLCASRSGGYNEQFFGPGTRLTVL.

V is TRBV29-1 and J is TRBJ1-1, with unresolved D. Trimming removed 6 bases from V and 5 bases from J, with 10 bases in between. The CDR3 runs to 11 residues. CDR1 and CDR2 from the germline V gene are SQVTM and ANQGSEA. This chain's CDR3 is CSVSRETEAFF. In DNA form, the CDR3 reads TGCAGCGTATCTAGGGAGACTGAAGCTTTCTTT. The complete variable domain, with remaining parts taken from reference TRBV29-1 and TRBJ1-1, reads SAVISQKPSRDICQRGTSLTIQCQVDSQVTMMFWYRQQPGQSLTLIATANQGSEATYESGFVIDKFPISRPNLTFSTLTVSNMSPEDSSIYLCSVSRETEAFFGQGTRLTVV.

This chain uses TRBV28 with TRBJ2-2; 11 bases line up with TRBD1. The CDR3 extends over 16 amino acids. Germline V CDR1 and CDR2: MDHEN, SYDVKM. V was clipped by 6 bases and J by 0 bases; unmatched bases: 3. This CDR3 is CASRGQGVSNTGELFF. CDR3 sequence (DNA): TGTGCCAGCAGGGGACAGGGGGTTTCGAACACCGGGGAGCTGTTTTTT.

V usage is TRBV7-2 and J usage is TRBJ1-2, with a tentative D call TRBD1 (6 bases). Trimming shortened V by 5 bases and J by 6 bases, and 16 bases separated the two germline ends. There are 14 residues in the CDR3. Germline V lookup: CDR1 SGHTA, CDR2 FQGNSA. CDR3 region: CASSKNRVKDGYTF. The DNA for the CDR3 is TGTGCCAGCAGCAAGAACAGGGTTAAGGATGGCTACACCTTC.

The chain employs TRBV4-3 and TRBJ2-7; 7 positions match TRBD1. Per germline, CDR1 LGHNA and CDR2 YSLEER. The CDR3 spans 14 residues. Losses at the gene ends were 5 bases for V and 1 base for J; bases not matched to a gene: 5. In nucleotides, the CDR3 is TGCGCCAGCAGCTCAGGGACAGCTTCCTACGAGCAGTACTTC. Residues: CASSSGTASYEQYF.